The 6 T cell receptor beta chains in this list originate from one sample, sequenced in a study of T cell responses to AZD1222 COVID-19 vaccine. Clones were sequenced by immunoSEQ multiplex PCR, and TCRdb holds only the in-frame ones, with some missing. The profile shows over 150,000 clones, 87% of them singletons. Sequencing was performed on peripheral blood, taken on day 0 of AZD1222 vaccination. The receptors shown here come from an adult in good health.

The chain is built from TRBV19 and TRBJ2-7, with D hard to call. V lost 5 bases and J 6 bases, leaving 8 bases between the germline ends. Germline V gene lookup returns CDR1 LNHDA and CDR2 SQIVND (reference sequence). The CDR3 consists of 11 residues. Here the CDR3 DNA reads TGTGCCAGTAGTGTCGCAGGCGAGCAGTACTTC. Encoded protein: CASSVAGEQYF.

The CDR3 protein is CASSRTGGNQPQHF. CDR3 DNA sequence: TGTGCCAGCAGCAGGACAGGGGGCAATCAGCCCCAGCATTTT. J is TRBJ1-5 and V is TRBV11-2; the match to TRBD1 covers 9 bases. Germline values: CDR1 SGHAT, CDR2 FQNNGV. This CDR3 region has 14 residues. The trim removed 5 bases at V and 2 bases at J, leaving 1 base unmatched.

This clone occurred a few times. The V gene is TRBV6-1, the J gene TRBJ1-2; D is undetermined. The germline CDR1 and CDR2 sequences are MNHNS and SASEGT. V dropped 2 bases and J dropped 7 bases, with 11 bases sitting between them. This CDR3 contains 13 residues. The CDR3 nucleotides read TGTGCCAGCAGTGAACGTTCAGTTAGTGGCTACACCTTC. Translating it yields CASSERSVSGYTF.

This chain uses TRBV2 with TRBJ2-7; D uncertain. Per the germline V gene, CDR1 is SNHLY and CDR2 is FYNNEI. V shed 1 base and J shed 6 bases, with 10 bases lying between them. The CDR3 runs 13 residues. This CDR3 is CASSEVELGEQYF. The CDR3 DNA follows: TGTGCCAGCAGTGAAGTGGAGTTGGGCGAGCAGTACTTC.

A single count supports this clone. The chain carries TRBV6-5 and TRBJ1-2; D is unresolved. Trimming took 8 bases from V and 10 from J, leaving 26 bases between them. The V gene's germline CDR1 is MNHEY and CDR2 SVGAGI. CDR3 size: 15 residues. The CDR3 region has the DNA TGTGCCAGCGGGAAATATGCTGGGAGTGGTAAAGTCTACACCTTC. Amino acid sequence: CASGKYAGSGKVYTF.

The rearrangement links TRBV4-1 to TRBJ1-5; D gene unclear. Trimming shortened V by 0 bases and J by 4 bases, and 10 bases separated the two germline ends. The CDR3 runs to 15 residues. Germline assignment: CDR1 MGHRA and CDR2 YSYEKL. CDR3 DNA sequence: TGCGCCAGCAGCCAAGATTGGGCCGCGAATCAGCCCCAGCATTTT. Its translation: CASSQDWAANQPQHF.